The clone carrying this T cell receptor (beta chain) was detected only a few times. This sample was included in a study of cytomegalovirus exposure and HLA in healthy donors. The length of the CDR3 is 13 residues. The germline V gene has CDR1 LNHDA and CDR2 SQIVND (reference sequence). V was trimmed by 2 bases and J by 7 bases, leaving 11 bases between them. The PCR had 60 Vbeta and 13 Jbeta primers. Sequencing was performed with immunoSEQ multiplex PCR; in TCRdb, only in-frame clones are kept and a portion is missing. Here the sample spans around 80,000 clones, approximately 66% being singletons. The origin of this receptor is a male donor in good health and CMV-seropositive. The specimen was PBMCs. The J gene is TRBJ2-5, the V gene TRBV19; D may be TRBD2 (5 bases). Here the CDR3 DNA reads TGTGCCAGTAGTATAACTAGTCGGGGGACCCAGTACTTC. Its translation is CASSITSRGTQYF.